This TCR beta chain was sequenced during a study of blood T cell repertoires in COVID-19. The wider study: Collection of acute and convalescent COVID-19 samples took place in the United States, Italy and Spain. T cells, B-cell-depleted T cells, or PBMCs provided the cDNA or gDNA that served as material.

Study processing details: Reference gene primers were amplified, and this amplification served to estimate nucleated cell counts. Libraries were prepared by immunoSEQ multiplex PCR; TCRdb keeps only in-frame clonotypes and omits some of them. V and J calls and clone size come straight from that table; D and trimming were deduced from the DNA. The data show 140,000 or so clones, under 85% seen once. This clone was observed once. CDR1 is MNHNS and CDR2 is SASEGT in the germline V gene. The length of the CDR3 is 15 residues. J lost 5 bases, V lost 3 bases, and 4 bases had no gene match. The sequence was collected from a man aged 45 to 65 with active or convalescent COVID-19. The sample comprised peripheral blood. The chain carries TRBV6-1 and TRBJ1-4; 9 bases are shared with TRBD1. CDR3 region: CASSDPGTGNEKLFF. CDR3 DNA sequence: TGTGCCAGCAGTGACCCGGGGACAGGGAATGAAAAACTGTTTTTT.